This T cell receptor beta chain was retrieved from a study of glioma-infiltrating T cells after dendritic cell vaccination. Clones were read by immunoSEQ multiplex PCR, and TCRdb kept only the in-frame ones, dropping some. The table lists 85,000 or so clones, around 84% of them singletons, with about 9.3% in the top ten. Time point of the sample: after dendritic cell vaccination, including at tumor progression/relapse. The CDR3 sequence is 20 residues long. Germline values: CDR1 LGHNA, CDR2 YSLEER. The V and J ends lost 0 bases and 4 bases, in that order; junction bases with no gene match: 13. The sequencing used blood, collected after dendritic cell vaccination. The TCR originated in a human donor with glioblastoma. The rearrangement uses TRBV4-3 and TRBJ2-6, with 9 nucleotides matching TRBD1. CDR3 nucleotides: TGCGCCAGCAGCCAAGAGGCTACCGGGACAGGGCGGATCGGGGCCAACGTCCTGACTTTC. Its protein is CASSQEATGTGRIGANVLTF.